Each of the 7 T cell receptor delta chains below was sequenced from the same sample in a study of gammadelta T cells in human blood. TCRdb fed the RT-PCR reads to CATT. The table records 1,000 or so delta-chain clones, 5.5% to 7.5% of them present only once. Input material: non-Vgamma9Vdelta2 gamma-delta T cells from infant blood. The receptors originated from a human donor.

Relative to its sample, this clone is medium-sized. The gene calls are TRDV1 and TRDJ1; TRDD3 matches at 10 bases. Trimming removed 1 base from V and 0 bases from J; junction bases left unmatched: 29. The CDR3 extends over 25 amino acids. The germline V gene encodes CDR1 TSWWSYY and CDR2 QGS. The CDR3 spells CALGERVLASFRRLGDRAHTDKLIF. The CDR3 DNA reads as TGTGCTCTTGGGGAACGGGTCTTGGCGTCCTTCCGTAGACTGGGGGATCGGGCCCACACCGATAAACTCATCTTT.

This clone is classed as large. V and J are TRDV1 and TRDJ1; D gene unclear. The germline V and J ends were trimmed by 9 bases and 8 bases, with 19 bases remaining between them. The CDR3 spans 13 residues. CDR1 TSWWSYY and CDR2 QGS come from the germline V gene. The CDR3, as DNA: TGTGCTCTCCCCCTCGGACTCGGATGGAAACTCATCTTT. Protein: CALPLGLGWKLIF.

A remark on this clone: This DNA's translation differs at residue 8 from TCRdb's protein, which comes from a much larger clone; a read error is likely, and the protein shown is translated from the DNA. V and J are TRAV38-2/DV8 and TRDJ1; 7 bases are shared with TRDD3. CDR3 length equals 18 residues. CDR1 is TSESDYY and CDR2 is QEAYKQQN in the germline V gene. CDR3 loop: CAQGPKPWRGMYTDKLIF. The DNA of the CDR3 is TGTGCGCAGGGGCCCAAACCTTGGAGGGGGATGTACACCGATAAACTCATCTTT.

This clone turned up a few times. The mismatch at residue 18 between this DNA's translation and the TCRdb protein of a much larger clone likely reflects a read error; the protein shown is translated from the DNA. This chain uses TRDV1 with TRDJ2, with 8 bases aligning to TRDD3. The CDR3 is made up of 22 amino acids. Germline V gene lookup returns CDR1 TSWWSYY and CDR2 QGS. CDR3 region: CALGESFRRFGLLGGETVQLFF. As DNA, the CDR3 is TGTGCTCTTGGGGAATCCTTTAGAAGATTCGGCTTACTGGGGGGAGAAACAGTACAACTCTTCTTT.

The chain has TRDV1 and TRDJ1; D unresolved. V was trimmed by 2 bases and J by 4 bases, leaving 35 bases between them. In germline, CDR1 is TSWWSYY, CDR2 QGS. This CDR3 is built from 22 residues. The CDR3 region is CALGENSRRTLHGSPRGDKLIF. As DNA, the CDR3 is TGTGCTCTTGGGGAAAACAGCCGTCGAACACTCCATGGATCCCCTAGGGGCGATAAACTCATCTTT.

By sample share, this clone is medium-sized. The gene calls are TRDV1 and TRDJ1, with TRDD3 matching over 10 bases. Germline V gives CDR1 TSWWSYY, CDR2 QGS. V lost 1 base, J lost 1 base, and 36 bases stayed unmatched. The CDR3 is 27 amino acids. The CDR3 sequence: CALGEPHSQYWGIGSPQVVKSTDKLIF. The CDR3 coding sequence is TGTGCTCTTGGGGAACCCCACTCCCAGTACTGGGGGATTGGATCTCCTCAGGTGGTGAAGTCCACCGATAAACTCATCTTT.

This clone was detected a few times. This may stem from a read error, because a much larger clone lies one nucleotide away. The chain combines TRDV2 with TRDJ1; TRDD3 aligns across 11 bases. Germline V gene data show CDR1 as GEAIGNYY and CDR2 as EKD. The CDR3 spans 19 residues. The CDR3 sequence is CACNTRYWGIALYTDKLIF. In DNA, the CDR3 is TGTGCCTGTAACACGCGATACTGGGGGATAGCCCTGTACACCGATAAACTCATCTTT.